This T cell receptor (beta chain) appears in the sequencing data of a study of blood T cell repertoires in COVID-19. In the original processing: Amplification of reference gene primers was used by the study to estimate nucleated cell counts. Assay used: immunoSEQ multiplex PCR; TCRdb lists only in-frame clones, some missing. The V and J calls and clone size were taken over from that table, and D and trimming were inferred from the DNA. The sample has hundreds of thousands of clones, approximately 85% seen once. Participant ages covered roughly 18 to 89 years across about two dozen US areas. Material for sequencing was PBMCs or T cells enriched from blood (not recorded which). The TCR comes from a man aged 25-45 years who had recovered from COVID-19.

CDR3 region: CASSLSGGQETQYF. CDR3 nucleotide sequence: TGCGCCAGCAGCTTGAGCGGGGGCCAAGAGACCCAGTACTTC. The V call is TRBV5-1, the J call TRBJ2-5; 8 bases are shared with TRBD2. The germline gives CDR1 SGHRS, CDR2 YFSETQ. V lost 1 base to trimming and J lost 1 base; unmatched junction nucleotides: 0. CDR3 length equals 14 residues.